Below are 30 T cell receptor beta chains sequenced from a single sample in a study of blood T cell repertoires in COVID-19. Data came from immunoSEQ multiplex PCR; TCRdb stores just in-frame clones and leaves some out. This table holds about 58,000 clones, 70% to 90% found once. What was sequenced was peripheral blood. The receptor set was obtained from a man aged 60 to 69 with COVID-19, enrolled during active disease.

The gene calls are TRBV9 and TRBJ1-1; D is perhaps TRBD1 (5 bases). This CDR3 spans 13 amino acids. Germline V CDR1 and CDR2: SGDLS, YYNGEE. V was shortened by 2 bases and J by 5 bases, with 10 bases between the two germline ends. As DNA, the CDR3 is TGTGCCAGCAGCGTGGCGGGGGAAACTGAAGCTTTCTTT. This gives the protein CASSVAGETEAFF.

The J gene is TRBJ2-7, the V gene TRBV2; 7 bases map to TRBD1. Germline V CDR1 and CDR2: SNHLY, FYNNEI. This CDR3 has 18 amino acids. With 5 bases clipped from V and 0 bases from J, the junction kept 16 bases outside the gene matches. The DNA for the CDR3 is TGTGCCAGCAGTAGATACCTGGGGTTGGGACAGAACTCCTACGAGCAGTACTTC. It is translated as CASSRYLGLGQNSYEQYF.

The chain uses TRBV19 and TRBJ2-2, with D perhaps matching TRBD2 (5 bases). Trimming took 5 bases from V and 1 from J, leaving 8 bases between them. The CDR3 covers 14 residues. Looked up from germline, CDR1 is LNHDA and CDR2 is SQIVND (reference sequence). CDR3 coding DNA: TGTGCCAGTAGTGTCCGGGAGAACACCGGGGAGCTGTTTTTT. Translated: CASSVRENTGELFF.

The V gene is TRBV5-4, the J gene TRBJ1-1, with D hard to call. The germline V and J ends were trimmed by 4 bases and 2 bases, with 9 bases remaining between them. Germline CDR1 and CDR2: SGHNT and YYREEE (reference sequence). This CDR3 is 13 amino acids long. The CDR3 DNA is TGTGCCAGCAGCATTCTCACAAACACTGAAGCTTTCTTT. Translated: CASSILTNTEAFF.

This chain links TRBV5-1 with TRBJ2-1; TRBD2 agrees at 8 bases. V was pared by 5 bases and J by 5 bases, with 9 bases of the junction left unmatched. Germline loops: CDR1 SGHRS, CDR2 YFSETQ. This CDR3 has 15 amino acids. The CDR3: CASRLAVGPHNEQFF. The CDR3 DNA reads TGCGCCAGCAGACTAGCGGTAGGACCCCACAATGAGCAGTTCTTC.

V is TRBV3-1 (or the pseudogene TRBV3-2) and J is TRBJ2-5, with D possibly being TRBD1 (6 bases). Trimming pared 5 bases from V and 2 bases from J, leaving 9 bases between. CDR3 size: 13 residues. Germline V gene lookup returns CDR1 LGHDT and CDR2 YNNKEL (reference sequence). The CDR3: CASSVQGQETQYF. The CDR3 DNA reads as TGTGCCAGCAGCGTACAGGGACAAGAGACCCAGTACTTC.

DNA of the CDR3: TGTGCCAGCAGTCCTTCGGGACTAGCGGGAGGGTCTCAGTTCTTC. It codes for CASSPSGLAGGSQFF. This chain joins TRBV2 and TRBJ2-1; TRBD2 aligns across 16 bases. V was pared by 5 bases and J by 13 bases, with 8 bases of the junction left unmatched. The CDR3 length is 15 residues. Germline values: CDR1 SNHLY, CDR2 FYNNEI. The whole variable domain, filled in from reference TRBV2 and TRBJ2-1, reads EPEVTQTPSHQVTQMGQEVILRCVPISNHLYFYWYRQILGQKVEFLVSFYNNEISEKSEIFDDQFSVERPDGSNFTLKIRSTKLEDSAMYFCASSPSGLAGGSQFFGPGTRLTVL.

V and J are TRBV4-1 and TRBJ1-1; D is uncertain. With 7 bases removed from V and 0 bases from J, the gap between germline ends came to 9 bases. This CDR3 has 13 amino acids. Germline CDR1 is MGHRA and CDR2 is YSYEKL. CDR3 protein: CASTLEVNTEAFF. The CDR3 DNA sequence: TGCGCCAGCACTCTCGAGGTGAACACTGAAGCTTTCTTT.

This clone was found a few times. The DNA for the CDR3 is TGTGCCATCAGTGACGATGACAGGAGTTTGGGCGTAGATACGCAGTATTTT. Amino acid sequence: CAISDDDRSLGVDTQYF. This chain connects TRBV10-3 to TRBJ2-3, with D possibly TRBD1 on 6 matching bases. This CDR3 spans 17 amino acids. CDR1 and CDR2 (germline): ENHRY, SYGVKD. V gave up 3 bases and J gave up 5 bases, with 21 bases separating them.

Written as DNA, the CDR3 is TGTGCCAGCAGCCGTGGTAGCGGGGGGACCGGGGAGCTGTTTTTT. Amino acid sequence: CASSRGSGGTGELFF. This chain joins TRBV3-1 (or the pseudogene TRBV3-2) and TRBJ2-2, with TRBD2 matching over 10 bases. With V trimmed by 4 bases and J by 5 bases, 4 bases remained unmatched. In germline, CDR1 is LGHDT, CDR2 YNNKEL (reference sequence). The CDR3 covers 15 residues.

The CDR3 here is CAWSVMGSAEVETQYF. The CDR3 DNA is TGTGCCTGGAGTGTAATGGGCTCCGCAGAAGTCGAGACCCAGTACTTC. The gene calls are TRBV30 and TRBJ2-5; D unclear. The germline V and J ends were trimmed by 0 bases and 5 bases, with 19 bases remaining between them. CDR3 length equals 16 residues. CDR1 and CDR2 from the germline V gene are GTSNPN and SVGIG (reference sequence).

V is TRBV5-1 and J is TRBJ2-7; TRBD2 matches 8 bases. Trimming cost V 0 bases and J 2 bases; bases outside gene matches: 10. Germline V CDR1 and CDR2: SGHRS, YFSETQ. CDR3 length: 17 amino acids. The CDR3 sequence: CASSLAGLGGGAYEQYF. The CDR3 bases are TGCGCCAGCAGCTTGGCGGGACTAGGAGGAGGCGCCTACGAGCAGTACTTC. The full variable domain, with the rest looked up from reference TRBV5-1 and TRBJ2-7, is KAGVTQTPRYLIKTRGQQVTLSCSPISGHRSVSWYQQTPGQGLQFLFEYFSETQRNKGNFPGRFSGRQFSNSRSEMNVSTLELGDSALYLCASSLAGLGGGAYEQYFGPGTRLTVT.

V and J are TRBV12-2 and TRBJ2-2; TRBD2, the D gene given by the table, was not confirmed from the DNA. TRBV12-2 is recorded as a pseudogene. The CDR3 extends over 15 amino acids. The CDR3 DNA follows: TGTGCAAGTGGAGGACTAGCGGGAGTTACCGGGGAGCTGTTTTTT. Translating gives CASGGLAGVTGELFF.

This clone has a handful of counts. The genes are TRBV18 and TRBJ2-2; D may be TRBD1 (6 bases). CDR3 size: 18 residues. CDR1 and CDR2 from the germline V gene are KGHSH and LQKENI. V lost 0 bases and J 7 bases, leaving 21 bases between the germline ends. CDR3 amino acids: CASSPPATGLGTGGELFF. The CDR3 region has the DNA TGTGCCAGCTCACCACCGGCGACAGGATTGGGGACGGGCGGGGAGCTGTTTTTT.

The chain employs TRBV6-5 and TRBJ1-1; tentative D call: TRBD1 (5 bases). This CDR3 is 14 amino acids long. Germline CDR1 MNHEY, CDR2 SVGAGI. Trimming pared 2 bases from V and 2 bases from J, leaving 9 bases between. The CDR3 DNA sequence: TGTGCCAGCAGTTACCGGGGGATTAACACTGAAGCTTTCTTT. Translation gives CASSYRGINTEAFF.

The rearrangement links TRBV11-3 to TRBJ2-1; 12 nucleotides align to TRBD2. Germline V lookup: CDR1 SGHNT, CDR2 YENEEA. V lost 3 bases and J lost 7; bases outside the gene matches: 10. The CDR3 length is 17 residues. CDR3 DNA sequence: TGTGCCAGCAGCTTTGGTACTAGCGGGAGGCTCTTTAATGAGCAGTTCTTC. Translation gives CASSFGTSGRLFNEQFF.

The chain has TRBV5-4 and TRBJ2-3; 10 bases are a match to TRBD2. V trimming: 3 bases; J trimming: 2 bases; junction bases outside the gene matches: 6. CDR3 length equals 16 residues. Per germline, CDR1 SGHNT and CDR2 YYREEE (reference sequence). The CDR3 nucleotides read TGTGCCAGCAGCTCCCGGACTAGCGGAATCACAGATACGCAGTATTTT. Its protein product is CASSSRTSGITDTQYF.

The count of this clone is one. V and J are TRBV20-1 and TRBJ2-3; D unclear. V lost 3 bases and J 7 bases, leaving 11 bases between the germline ends. Looked up from germline, CDR1 is DFQATT and CDR2 is SNEGSKA (reference sequence). The CDR3 consists of 12 residues. The CDR3 sequence: CSASPTEHTQYF. The CDR3 nucleotides read TGCAGTGCTAGTCCAACTGAACATACGCAGTATTTT.

This sequence joins TRBV5-1 and TRBJ1-6; perhaps TRBD1 as D (5 bases). The CDR3 length is 15 residues. Germline V lookup: CDR1 SGHRS, CDR2 YFSETQ. V lost 0 bases to trimming and J lost 9 bases, with 13 bases between them. The CDR3 protein is CASSLVELGRSPLHF. In DNA form, the CDR3 reads TGCGCCAGCAGCTTGGTTGAGCTGGGGCGTTCACCCCTCCACTTT.

This clone was found a few times. V usage is TRBV5-1 and J usage is TRBJ1-4; D might be TRBD1 (6 bases). Germline CDR1 SGHRS, CDR2 YFSETQ. The CDR3 length is 17 residues. Trimming stripped 1 base from V and 8 bases from J, with 21 bases between. CDR3 DNA: TGCGCCAGCAGCTTGCGACCGGGGGGGCCGCAGGAAGAAAAACTGTTTTTT. Encoded protein: CASSLRPGGPQEEKLFF.

The gene calls are TRBV5-1 and TRBJ2-5; D is ambiguous. The V end was cut by 4 bases, the J end by 3 bases, with 4 bases between. The germline V gene has CDR1 SGHRS and CDR2 YFSETQ. The CDR3 has 11 amino acids. This chain's CDR3 is CASSQKETQYF. CDR3 in DNA: TGCGCCAGCAGCCAAAAAGAGACCCAGTACTTC.

This chain links TRBV3-1 (or the pseudogene TRBV3-2) with TRBJ2-7; the D is unclear. The germline gives CDR1 LGHDT, CDR2 YNNKEL (reference sequence). The ends were cut back, 4 bases at V and 6 bases at J, with 13 bases in the middle. This CDR3 has 13 amino acids. CDR3 amino acids: CASSLGRYGEQYF. The CDR3 region has the DNA TGTGCCAGCAGCCTCGGTCGGTACGGCGAGCAGTACTTC.

This clone was detected only a few times. The genes are TRBV27 and TRBJ1-4; no clear D gene. This CDR3 contains 11 residues. Germline loops: CDR1 MNHEY, CDR2 SMNVEV (reference sequence). Trimming removed 6 bases from V and 5 bases from J, with 4 bases in between. This chain's CDR3 is CASSQNEKLFF. The DNA for the CDR3 is TGTGCCAGCAGCCAGAATGAAAAACTGTTTTTT.

The chain carries TRBV19 and TRBJ1-5, with unresolved D. CDR1 is LNHDA and CDR2 is SQIVND in the germline V gene (reference sequence). This CDR3 region has 13 residues. The V end lost 1 base, the J end lost 7 bases, and 8 bases lay between the germline ends. CDR3 region: CASSIAEWQPQHF. DNA of the CDR3: TGTGCCAGTAGTATAGCGGAGTGGCAGCCCCAGCATTTT. The entire variable domain, with the rest obtained from reference TRBV19 and TRBJ1-5, is as follows: DGGITQSPKYLFRKEGQNVTLSCEQNLNHDAMYWYRQDPGQGLRLIYYSQIVNDFQKGDIAEGYSVSREKKESFPLTVTSAQKNPTAFYLCASSIAEWQPQHFGDGTRLSIL.

This clone was seen a handful of times. This chain uses TRBV19 with TRBJ2-3, with TRBD2 identical over 10 bases. CDR1 LNHDA and CDR2 SQIVND come from the germline V gene (reference sequence). V shed 7 bases and J 5 bases; nucleotides not matched to a gene: 9. This CDR3 contains 15 residues. CDR3 in amino acids: CASNLASGSRDTQYF. CDR3 bases: TGTGCCAGTAATTTGGCTAGCGGGAGTAGAGATACGCAGTATTTT.

V is TRBV18 and J is TRBJ1-3; D is possibly TRBD1 (5 bases). There are 14 residues in the CDR3. V shed 3 bases and J shed 0 bases, with 6 bases lying between them. The germline V gene has CDR1 KGHSH and CDR2 LQKENI. CDR3 region: CASSPDNSGNTIYF. CDR3 bases: TGTGCCAGCTCACCGGACAACTCTGGAAACACCATATATTTT. The full variable domain, with the rest looked up from reference TRBV18 and TRBJ1-3, is NAGVMQNPRHLVRRRGQEARLRCSPMKGHSHVYWYRQLPEEGLKFMVYLQKENIIDESGMPKERFSAEFPKEGPSILRIQQVVRGDSAAYFCASSPDNSGNTIYFGEGSWLTVV.

V gene TRBV10-3 combines with J gene TRBJ2-1, with D possibly TRBD1 on 6 matching bases. With 10 bases removed from V and 5 bases from J, the gap between germline ends came to 12 bases. The CDR3 runs to 12 residues. Germline loops: CDR1 ENHRY, CDR2 SYGVKD. CDR3 sequence reads: CATRDINNEQFF. For the CDR3, the DNA is TGTGCCACCCGGGACATCAACAATGAGCAGTTCTTC.

The chain recombines TRBV4-1 with TRBJ1-2, with no clear D. Trimming stripped 3 bases from V and 1 base from J, with 15 bases between. Germline V gene sequence: CDR1 MGHRA, CDR2 YSYEKL. This CDR3 contains 16 residues. The CDR3 reads CASSQAPGSLNYGYTF. In DNA form, the CDR3 reads TGCGCCAGCAGCCAGGCCCCGGGAAGCCTTAACTATGGCTACACCTTC.

The chain joins TRBV7-9 to TRBJ2-5; the D gene is possibly TRBD2 (5 bases). The CDR3 consists of 15 residues. Per the germline V gene, CDR1 is SEHNR and CDR2 is FQNEAQ (reference sequence). V shed 5 bases and J shed 2 bases, with 15 bases lying between them. The CDR3 sequence is CASSRPSGGQETQYF. In DNA form, the CDR3 reads TGTGCCAGCAGCCGCCCCTCTGGAGGACAAGAGACCCAGTACTTC.

The chain links TRBV7-9 to TRBJ2-6; 7 nucleotides align to TRBD2. V lost 7 bases and J lost 2; bases outside the gene matches: 8. Germline V CDR1 and CDR2: SEHNR, FQNEAQ (reference sequence). CDR3 size: 16 residues. CDR3 coding DNA: TGTGCCAGCACCCCCATGGGGGGGGCTGGGGCCAACGTCCTGACTTTC. This gives the protein CASTPMGGAGANVLTF.